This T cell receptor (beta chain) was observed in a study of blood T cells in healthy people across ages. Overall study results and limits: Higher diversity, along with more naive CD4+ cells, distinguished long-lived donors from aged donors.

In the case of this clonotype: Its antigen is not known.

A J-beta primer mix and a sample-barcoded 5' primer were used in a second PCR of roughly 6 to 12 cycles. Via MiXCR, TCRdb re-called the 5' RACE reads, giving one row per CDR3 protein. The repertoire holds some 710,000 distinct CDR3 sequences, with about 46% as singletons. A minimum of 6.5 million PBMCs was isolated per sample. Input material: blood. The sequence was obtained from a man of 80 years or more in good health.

The DNA of the CDR3 is TGTGCCAGCAGCCCCAGGCGAGCGTCCCAGTACTTC. Protein: CASSPRRASQYF. The rearrangement uses TRBV5-8 and TRBJ2-5; D is unclear. V lost 4 bases and J 9 bases, leaving 13 bases between the germline ends. The CDR3 has 12 residues. Germline loops: CDR1 SGHTS, CDR2 YDEGEE.